This TCR beta chain came from a study of OX40 agonist ivuxolimab in advanced cancers. Sequenced by immunoSEQ multiplex PCR; TCRdb stores in-frame clones only, minus some. Among some 48,000 clones listed, around nine tenths were seen once. Patients with a history of autoimmune disease or on systemic immunosuppression were excluded. The CDR3 consists of 15 residues. Germline loops: CDR1 SGDLS, CDR2 YYNGEE. The trim removed 0 bases at V and 5 bases at J, leaving 5 bases unmatched. The sample consisted of CD4+ or CD8+ T cells sorted from blood, taken in a trial of the OX40 agonist ivuxolimab. This TCR was recovered from an adult with an advanced solid tumor such as melanoma, head and neck, liver or kidney cancer. V gene TRBV9 combines with J gene TRBJ2-7; 10 bases fit TRBD2. The CDR3 spells CASSVGSSGSHEQYF. CDR3 DNA: TGTGCCAGCAGCGTAGGGTCTAGCGGGAGCCACGAGCAGTACTTC.